These 21 T cell receptor beta chains share one sample of origin, sequenced in a study of cytotoxic CD8 clonotypes in ibrutinib-treated CLL. TCRdb's copy holds only in-frame clones and misses some; the assay was immunoSEQ multiplex PCR. The data show about 300,000 clones, 67% seen once. Sequenced here: PBMCs, sampled after 36 months of ibrutinib treatment. The receptors were sampled from a human donor with chronic lymphocytic leukemia.

The chain joins TRBV5-1 to TRBJ1-2; tentative D call: TRBD1 (5 bases). V lost 1 base and J 8 bases, leaving 12 bases between the germline ends. Germline V lookup: CDR1 SGHRS, CDR2 YFSETQ. This CDR3 is 13 amino acids long. CDR3 nucleotide sequence: TGCGCCAGCAGCTTGTCCCAGGGAAGGGGCTACACCTTC. This encodes CASSLSQGRGYTF.

The gene calls are TRBV7-7 and TRBJ1-3; D unclear. CDR1 is SSHAT, CDR2 FNYEAQ, per germline (reference sequence). V was shortened by 4 bases and J by 0 bases, with 4 bases between the two germline ends. The CDR3 has 13 amino acids. The CDR3 protein is CASSSGSGNTIYF. The CDR3 region has the DNA TGTGCCAGCAGCTCCGGCTCTGGAAACACCATATATTTT.

The chain uses TRBV6-5 and TRBJ2-3, with 11 bases fitting TRBD2. Unmatched junction bases numbered 8, after V lost 3 bases and J lost 6 bases. The CDR3 length is 16 residues. The germline V gene encodes CDR1 MNHEY and CDR2 SVGAGI. The CDR3 sequence is CASSYGLAGGWDTQYF. CDR3 in DNA: TGTGCCAGCAGTTATGGGCTAGCGGGAGGATGGGATACGCAGTATTTT.

This clone showed up just a few times. This rearrangement joins TRBV7-6 to TRBJ2-1, with D hard to call. The CDR3 consists of 15 residues. The germline V gene has CDR1 SGHVS and CDR2 FNYEAQ. V was clipped by 0 bases and J by 8 bases, with 14 bases between them. In nucleotides, the CDR3 is TGTGCCAGCAGCTTAGCGACTGGCCCTCTGGATGAGCAGTTCTTC. Translated: CASSLATGPLDEQFF.

This chain uses TRBV5-1 with TRBJ1-3, with 9 positions matching TRBD1. Germline CDR1 SGHRS, CDR2 YFSETQ. The V gene end was trimmed by 1 base and the J gene end by 3 bases; junction bases not matched to a gene: 5. The CDR3 totals 16 residues. CDR3 sequence reads: CASSLRSGQGGNTIYF. In nucleotides, the CDR3 is TGCGCCAGCAGCTTGAGGTCGGGACAGGGTGGAAACACCATATATTTT.

This sequence joins TRBV4-3 and TRBJ2-7; D is unresolved. The CDR3 has 18 residues. The germline V and J ends were trimmed by 1 base and 0 bases, with 19 bases remaining between them. The germline CDR1 and CDR2 sequences are LGHNA and YSLEER. This CDR3 reads CASSQVLLLGTPSYEQYF. In DNA form, the CDR3 reads TGCGCCAGCAGCCAAGTCCTCCTTCTGGGTACTCCCTCCTACGAGCAGTACTTC.

The gene calls are TRBV18 and TRBJ2-7; D is ambiguous. The germline V gene has CDR1 KGHSH and CDR2 LQKENI. The CDR3 runs 14 residues. The V gene lost 8 bases and the J gene lost 1 base, with 15 bases spanning the gap. This CDR3 is CASASDRRSYEQYF. The CDR3, as DNA: TGTGCCAGCGCCAGTGACCGGCGTTCCTACGAGCAGTACTTC. Together with reference TRBV18 and TRBJ2-7, the CDR3 gives the full variable domain: NAGVMQNPRHLVRRRGQEARLRCSPMKGHSHVYWYRQLPEEGLKFMVYLQKENIIDESGMPKERFSAEFPKEGPSILRIQQVVRGDSAAYFCASASDRRSYEQYFGPGTRLTVT.

The chain uses TRBV10-1 and TRBJ2-5, with D unclear. The CDR3 is 13 residues long. Looked up from germline, CDR1 is WNHNN and CDR2 is SYGVQD (reference sequence). V dropped 0 bases and J dropped 0 bases, with 2 bases sitting between them. For the CDR3, the DNA is TGCGCCAGCAGTGAGTCGAACCAAGAGACCCAGTACTTC. This sequence encodes CASSESNQETQYF.

The gene calls are TRBV7-3 and TRBJ2-2, with TRBD1 identical over 9 bases. Germline V gene data show CDR1 as SGHTA and CDR2 as FQGTGA. With V trimmed by 5 bases and J by 7 bases, 8 bases remained unmatched. The CDR3 covers 15 residues. CDR3 in DNA: TGTGCCAGCAGCCTGGGGACAGGGAGTGACGGGGAGCTGTTTTTT. It translates to CASSLGTGSDGELFF.

This clone was observed a few times. V is TRBV5-1 and J is TRBJ1-5; 7 nucleotides agree with TRBD1. This CDR3 has 13 amino acids. Trimming took 0 bases from V and 8 from J; bases not matched to a gene: 2. Germline V gives CDR1 SGHRS, CDR2 YFSETQ. The CDR3 spells CASSLVTGEPQHF. The CDR3 bases are TGCGCCAGCAGCTTGGTTACAGGGGAGCCCCAGCATTTT. The full variable domain, completed using reference TRBV5-1 and TRBJ1-5, is KAGVTQTPRYLIKTRGQQVTLSCSPISGHRSVSWYQQTPGQGLQFLFEYFSETQRNKGNFPGRFSGRQFSNSRSEMNVSTLELGDSALYLCASSLVTGEPQHFGDGTRLSIL.

This clone came up a few times. The V and J genes are TRBV9 and TRBJ1-4, with D perhaps TRBD1 (6 bases). V dropped 0 bases and J dropped 7 bases, with 13 bases sitting between them. Germline V CDR1 and CDR2: SGDLS, YYNGEE. The length of the CDR3 is 15 residues. The chain's CDR3 is CASSVGVRGVEKLFF. The CDR3 nucleotides read TGTGCCAGCAGCGTAGGCGTCAGGGGCGTTGAAAAACTGTTTTTT.

The chain is built from TRBV9 and TRBJ2-3, with 10 bases that match TRBD2. The J segment lost 6 bases and the V segment lost 5 bases, leaving 12 bases of the junction unmatched. In germline, CDR1 is SGDLS, CDR2 YYNGEE. The CDR3 extends over 16 amino acids. CDR3 region: CASSETSGGVSDTQYF. The CDR3, as DNA: TGTGCCAGCAGTGAAACGAGCGGGGGGGTTTCGGATACGCAGTATTTT. The whole variable domain, filled in from reference TRBV9 and TRBJ2-3, reads DSGVTQTPKHLITATGQRVTLRCSPRSGDLSVYWYQQSLDQGLQFLIQYYNGEERAKGNILERFSAQQFPDLHSELNLSSLELGDSALYFCASSETSGGVSDTQYFGPGTRLTVL.

The rearrangement uses TRBV28 and TRBJ2-2; 7 positions match TRBD1. From germline, CDR1 is MDHEN and CDR2 SYDVKM. J lost 3 bases, V lost 8 bases, and 6 bases had no gene match. The CDR3 sequence is 14 residues long. CDR3 region: CASENRGDTGELFF. The CDR3 bases are TGTGCCAGCGAAAACAGGGGTGACACCGGGGAGCTGTTTTTT.

V is TRBV7-9 and J is TRBJ1-4; D ambiguous. This CDR3 spans 14 amino acids. Per germline, CDR1 SEHNR and CDR2 FQNEAQ (reference sequence). Between the trimmed V and J ends, which lost 4 bases and 8 bases, there was a span of 14 bases. CDR3 in DNA: TGTGCCAGCAGCTCAAGTCGTCGTCGCGAAAAACTGTTTTTT. Translated, it gives CASSSSRRREKLFF. The full variable domain, rest sourced from reference TRBV7-9 and TRBJ1-4, is DTGVSQNPRHKITKRGQNVTFRCDPISEHNRLYWYRQTLGQGPEFLTYFQNEAQLEKSRLLSDRFSAERPKGSFSTLEIQRTEQGDSAMYLCASSSSRRREKLFFGSGTQLSVL.

This clone showed up just a few times. This sequence joins TRBV5-4 and TRBJ2-5; 9 bases fit TRBD1. The CDR3 contains 14 residues. Trimming at V came to 4 bases and at J to 2 bases, leaving 3 bases not matched to a gene. The germline gives CDR1 SGHNT, CDR2 YYREEE (reference sequence). CDR3 in DNA: TGTGCCAGCAGCGCCGGACAGGGGCAAGAGACCCAGTACTTC. It encodes CASSAGQGQETQYF.

The rearrangement joins TRBV5-1 to TRBJ2-2; TRBD1 aligns across 10 bases. The germline gives CDR1 SGHRS, CDR2 YFSETQ. J lost 3 bases, V lost 4 bases, and 6 bases had no gene match. This CDR3 spans 16 amino acids. The CDR3 region has the DNA TGCGCCAGCAGCCTCCGGACAGGGGGGGACACCGGGGAGCTGTTTTTT. Translating it yields CASSLRTGGDTGELFF.

In its sample, this clone was seen a few times. The chain recombines TRBV5-5 with TRBJ2-7; D not certain. CDR3 size: 14 residues. Germline V CDR1 and CDR2: SGHKS, YYEKEE (reference sequence). The germline V and J ends were trimmed by 0 bases and 5 bases, with 12 bases remaining between them. This chain's CDR3 is CASSLDSTLDEQYF. CDR3 DNA: TGTGCCAGCAGCTTGGACTCCACCCTTGACGAGCAGTACTTC.

Only a few counts were recorded for this clone. The chain recombines TRBV7-3 with TRBJ1-2, with a tentative D call TRBD1 (6 bases). Germline lookup yields CDR1 SGHTA and CDR2 FQGTGA. V lost 7 bases and J lost 1, with 10 bases in between. The CDR3 extends over 13 amino acids. CDR3 sequence (DNA): TGTGCCAGCACCCTGGGACATAACTATGGCTACACCTTC. This translates into CASTLGHNYGYTF.

The chain carries TRBV4-1 and TRBJ2-3; tentative D call: TRBD2 (6 bases). Trimming took off 2 bases at V and 2 bases at J, with 11 bases between the two ends. CDR1 and CDR2 from the germline V gene are MGHRA and YSYEKL. The CDR3 covers 15 residues. This CDR3 reads CASSQRGGVTDTQYF. CDR3 coding DNA: TGCGCCAGCAGCCAACGGGGCGGGGTCACAGATACGCAGTATTTT.

The rearrangement uses TRBV2 and TRBJ2-3, with 7 positions matching TRBD2. The CDR3 spans 15 residues. J was trimmed by 1 base and V by 6 bases; bases with no gene match: 7. Germline V gene data show CDR1 as SNHLY and CDR2 as FYNNEI. In DNA, the CDR3 is TGTGCCAGCAGGAGGGCTAGCGGTGGCACAGATACGCAGTATTTT. The encoded protein is CASRRASGGTDTQYF. Full variable domain (remainder filled in from reference TRBV2 and TRBJ2-3): EPEVTQTPSHQVTQMGQEVILRCVPISNHLYFYWYRQILGQKVEFLVSFYNNEISEKSEIFDDQFSVERPDGSNFTLKIRSTKLEDSAMYFCASRRASGGTDTQYFGPGTRLTVL.

The chain carries TRBV19 and TRBJ2-3; 9 bases match TRBD1. The CDR3 runs 15 residues. V was clipped by 4 bases and J by 1 base; unmatched bases: 3. The germline gives CDR1 LNHDA, CDR2 SQIVND (reference sequence). The CDR3 protein is CASSTRDRGTDTQYF. As DNA, the CDR3 is TGTGCCAGTAGTACCCGGGACAGGGGCACAGATACGCAGTATTTT.